This T cell receptor (beta chain) was found in a study of OX40 agonist ivuxolimab in advanced cancers. Study-level findings and limits: In the 0.1 to 3.0 mg/kg range, CD4+ and CD8+ blood T cells had expanded clonally by week 6. Partial responders at 0.1-3.0 mg/kg showed near-lowest clonal expansion. In CD8+ T cells, expanded clones were on average more numerous than in CD4+.

Drawing of blood for sampling happened at baseline, at cycle 4 day 1, and at cycle 7 day 1. The V segment lost 6 bases and the J segment 4 bases; nucleotides outside the gene matches: 7. Germline CDR1 reads SGHTA; CDR2 reads FQGNSA. The CDR3 length is 15 residues. The repertoire was sequenced with immunoSEQ multiplex PCR; TCRdb's copy has only in-frame clones and lacks some. Among 40,000 or so clones listed, roughly 91% were seen once. As regards this clone: Antigen: not known.

The chain links TRBV7-2 to TRBJ1-2; 11 nucleotides line up with TRBD1. The sample was CD4+ or CD8+ T cells sorted from blood, taken in a trial of the OX40 agonist ivuxolimab. The TCR originated in an adult with an advanced solid tumor such as melanoma, head and neck, liver or kidney cancer. CDR3 sequence (DNA): TGTGCCAGCAGTTGGGACAGGGGGTCGGGCTATGGCTACACCTTC. The encoded protein is CASSWDRGSGYGYTF.